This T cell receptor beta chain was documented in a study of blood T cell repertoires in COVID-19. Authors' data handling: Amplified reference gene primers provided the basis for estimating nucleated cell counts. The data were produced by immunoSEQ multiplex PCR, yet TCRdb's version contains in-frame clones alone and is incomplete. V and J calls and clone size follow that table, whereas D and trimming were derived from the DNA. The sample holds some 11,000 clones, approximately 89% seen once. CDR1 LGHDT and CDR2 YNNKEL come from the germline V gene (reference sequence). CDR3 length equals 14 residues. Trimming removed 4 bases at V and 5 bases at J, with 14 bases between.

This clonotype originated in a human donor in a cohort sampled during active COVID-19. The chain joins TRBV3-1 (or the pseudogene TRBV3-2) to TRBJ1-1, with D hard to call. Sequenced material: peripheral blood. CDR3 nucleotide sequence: TGTGCCAGCAGCCCCCTCGGAGGGCGGACTGAAGCTTTCTTT. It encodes CASSPLGGRTEAFF.